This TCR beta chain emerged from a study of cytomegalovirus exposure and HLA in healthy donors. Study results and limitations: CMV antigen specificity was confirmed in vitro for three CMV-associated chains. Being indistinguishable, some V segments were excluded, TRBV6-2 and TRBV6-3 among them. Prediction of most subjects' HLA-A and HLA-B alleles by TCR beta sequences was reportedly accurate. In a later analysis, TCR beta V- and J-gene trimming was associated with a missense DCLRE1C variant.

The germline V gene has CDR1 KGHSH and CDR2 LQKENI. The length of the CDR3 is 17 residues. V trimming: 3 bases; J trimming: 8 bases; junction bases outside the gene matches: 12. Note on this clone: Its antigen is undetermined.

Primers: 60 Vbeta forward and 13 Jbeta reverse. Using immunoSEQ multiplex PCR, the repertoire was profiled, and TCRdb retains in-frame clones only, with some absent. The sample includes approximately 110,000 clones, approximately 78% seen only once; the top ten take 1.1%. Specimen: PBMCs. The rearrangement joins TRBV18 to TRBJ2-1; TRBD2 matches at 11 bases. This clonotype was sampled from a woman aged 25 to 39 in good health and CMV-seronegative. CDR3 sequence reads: CASSPEVPTSGRDEQFF. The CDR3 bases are TGTGCCAGCTCACCGGAAGTCCCCACTAGCGGGAGAGATGAGCAGTTCTTC.